The rows below give T cell receptor beta chains drawn from one sample of a study of T cell responses to AZD1222 COVID-19 vaccine. Method: immunoSEQ multiplex PCR; TCRdb's copy keeps in-frame clones and lacks some. The sample comprises about 180,000 clones, 90% to 95% of which are singletons, and under 1.1% rests with the top ten. The sequenced sample was peripheral blood, obtained 28 days after the second dose of the MenACWY control vaccine. The receptors were sampled from an adult who received the MenACWY meningococcal vaccine as a control. The CDR3 runs from the conserved cysteine through the conserved F or W. Each record gives: J gene, D gene, clone size, V gene, CDR3 DNA, CDR3 protein. A D gene is named only where the DNA matches it firmly. Some rows mark clone size as missing; the rest say once, few, many or name a class of expanded clone.

TRBJ2-1,NA,NA,TRBV5-1,TGCGCCAGCAGCTTTGGCCAGGGACCCTACAATGAGCAGTTCTTC,CASSFGQGPYNEQFF
TRBJ1-4,NA,NA,TRBV7-6,TGTGCCAGCAGCCTGGGCTTGACAGACCCTCGTTATAATGAAAAACTGTTTTTT,CASSLGLTDPRYNEKLFF
TRBJ1-5,NA,NA,TRBV11-2,TGTGCCAGCAGCTTAGAGTTGGCTCAGCCCCAGCATTTT,CASSLELAQPQHF
TRBJ1-1,NA,NA,TRBV5-4,TGTGCCAGCACGCGCGAGGGAGGCACTGAAGCTTTCTTT,CASTREGGTEAFF
TRBJ1-6,NA,NA,TRBV21-1,TGTGCCAGCAGCAAACCCCGGGACAGGGCAAATTCACCCCTCCACTTT,CASSKPRDRANSPLHF
TRBJ1-1,NA,NA,TRBV6-2/TRBV6-3,TGTGCCAGCAGTAGTACAGGGTTTAGCACTGAAGCTTTCTTT,CASSSTGFSTEAFF
TRBJ2-3,NA,NA,TRBV3-1/TRBV3-2,TGTGCCAGCAGCCCGGGGGGCCGAGATACGCAGTATTTT,CASSPGGRDTQYF
TRBJ2-1,NA,NA,TRBV7-8,TGTGCCAGCAGCCCCCAACAGGGCAATGAGCAGTTCTTC,CASSPQQGNEQFF
TRBJ2-2,NA,NA,TRBV7-2,TGTGCCAGCAGCTTAGGCCCGGGACAACTCACCGGGGAGCTGTTTTTT,CASSLGPGQLTGELFF
TRBJ1-3,TRBD1,NA,TRBV6-5,TGTGCCAGCAGGAATCCAGGGGGTGGAAACACCATATATTTT,CASRNPGGGNTIYF
TRBJ2-1,TRBD2,NA,TRBV20-1,TGCAGTGCTAGTAACCCCGGGGGGAACAATGAGCAGTTCTTC,CSASNPGGNNEQFF
TRBJ1-5,NA,few,TRBV6-2/TRBV6-3,TGTGCCAGCAGTTACGCGAGGGGATATAGCAATCAGCCCCAGCATTTT,CASSYARGYSNQPQHF
TRBJ2-5,TRBD2,NA,TRBV5-1,TGCGCCAGCAGCCTTCCCAGCGGGGCCCCCCAAGAGACCCAGTACTTC,CASSLPSGAPQETQYF
TRBJ2-2,NA,NA,TRBV4-3,TGCGCCAGCAGCCTAAGGTCGGACCTGGCGGACACCGGGGAGCTGTTTTTT,CASSLRSDLADTGELFF
TRBJ1-2,NA,NA,TRBV3-1/TRBV3-2,TGTGCCAGCAGCCCCATTAATGCGGGGCCTCTGGCTGGCTACACCTTC,CASSPINAGPLAGYTF
TRBJ2-6,NA,once,TRBV9,TGTGCCAGCAGCGTAGTTGGCGGGGCCAACGTCCTGACTTTC,CASSVVGGANVLTF
TRBJ2-7,NA,NA,TRBV7-2,TGTGCCAGCAGCTGGGGTAGCGGCGGCGATTCCTACGAGCAGTACTTC,CASSWGSGGDSYEQYF
TRBJ1-1,NA,few,TRBV25-1,TGTGCCAGCAGATCCGGCACCTTCACTGAAGCTTTCTTT,CASRSGTFTEAFF
TRBJ1-5,NA,NA,TRBV24-1,TGTGCCACCCGTGGGGGTTTGAATCAGCCCCAGCATTTT,CATRGGLNQPQHF
TRBJ1-1,TRBD1,few,TRBV19,TGTGCCACCCTACCCGACAGGGGAAGTTTAGGGAACACTGAAGCTTTCTTT,CATLPDRGSLGNTEAFF
TRBJ2-7,NA,NA,TRBV7-2,TGTGCCAGCAGCGCTCGAACCTACGAGCAGTACTTC,CASSARTYEQYF
TRBJ1-2,NA,once,TRBV12-3/TRBV12-4,TGTGCCAGCAGACTCAGGGGCGGCTACACCTTC,CASRLRGGYTF
TRBJ2-7,TRBD1,once,TRBV29-1,TGCAGCGTTGGGGGACAGGGACAATACGAGCAGTACTTC,CSVGGQGQYEQYF
TRBJ2-3,TRBD2,NA,TRBV15,TGTGCCACCAGCAGAGGTAGCGGGCTTAGCACAGATACGCAGTATTTT,CATSRGSGLSTDTQYF
TRBJ1-5,NA,few,TRBV7-2,TGTGCCAGCACCTTAGGACCCGGCGGCAATCAGCCCCAGCATTTT,CASTLGPGGNQPQHF
TRBJ1-2,NA,NA,TRBV19,TGTGCCAGTAGTATGTCTTGGAGGGAGTTCGGGAACTATGGCTACACCTTC,CASSMSWREFGNYGYTF
TRBJ1-3,NA,NA,TRBV7-9,TGTGCCAGCAGCTTAGGGGCGGGTAGCTCTGGAAACACCATATATTTT,CASSLGAGSSGNTIYF
TRBJ1-2,TRBD1,NA,TRBV19,TGTGCCAGTGTGGACAGGGAAGACTATGGCTACACCTTC,CASVDREDYGYTF
TRBJ1-5,NA,NA,TRBV30,TGTGCCTGGAGTAGGTCAGTCAATCAGCCCCAGCATTTT,CAWSRSVNQPQHF
TRBJ1-2,NA,NA,TRBV21-1,TGTGCCAGCAGCACCCCGAAGGGTTGTGGCTACACCTTC,CASSTPKGCGYTF
TRBJ2-7,NA,NA,TRBV19,TGTGCCAGTAGTATTAGTGGATCCCAATACGAGCAGTACTTC,CASSISGSQYEQYF
TRBJ2-7,TRBD2,NA,TRBV27,TGTGCCAGCAGTTTAGGGAGGGGTCGTTCCTACGAGCAGTACTTC,CASSLGRGRSYEQYF
TRBJ1-6,NA,NA,TRBV19,TGTGCCAGTAGTTTAAGGGCCAGCTCCTATAATTCACCCCTCCACTTT,CASSLRASSYNSPLHF
TRBJ2-5,NA,once,TRBV9,TGTGCCAGCAGCGAGCTAAGCGGGCAAGAGACCCAGTACTTC,CASSELSGQETQYF
TRBJ1-3,NA,NA,TRBV5-4,TGTGCCAGCAGCGGAGGTCGCCCAGGCTCTGGAAACACCATATATTTT,CASSGGRPGSGNTIYF
TRBJ1-5,NA,NA,TRBV4-2,TGTGCCAGCAGCCAAGATGGAGCCCGGGGAGGGAGCAATCAGCCCCAGCATTTT,CASSQDGARGGSNQPQHF
TRBJ1-1,TRBD1,NA,TRBV24-1,TGTGCCACCAGGGTCAGAGGGGACAGGCTGAACACTGAAGCTTTCTTT,CATRVRGDRLNTEAFF
TRBJ2-5,NA,NA,TRBV7-3,TGTGCCAGCAGCTTAAACCCCACGGAGACCCAGTACTTC,CASSLNPTETQYF
TRBJ2-7,TRBD1,once,TRBV9,TGTGCCAGCAGCTCCTCCGGGACAGGGCTCTACGAGCAGTACTTC,CASSSSGTGLYEQYF
TRBJ1-1,NA,NA,TRBV19,TGTGCCAGTAGTTACCGGGGTATGAACACTGAAGCTTTCTTT,CASSYRGMNTEAFF
TRBJ1-2,NA,NA,TRBV4-3,TGCGCCAGCAGCCAAGATAGGACGCGGGGAGGCTACACCTTC,CASSQDRTRGGYTF
TRBJ1-1,NA,NA,TRBV18,TGTGCCAGCTCACAAAACCTGGGCACTGAAGCTTTCTTT,CASSQNLGTEAFF
TRBJ1-2,TRBD1,NA,TRBV7-9,TGTGCCAGCAGCCTGACAGGGGCTAGCTATGGCTACACCTTC,CASSLTGASYGYTF